These 24 T cell receptor beta chains share one sample of origin, sequenced in a study of Ad26.COV2.S vaccination and SARS-CoV-2 variants. The method was immunoSEQ multiplex PCR; TCRdb's version includes in-frame clones alone and lacks a portion of them. The table shows under 550,000 clones, with 88% occurring only once. The treatment was: roughly 20 received Ad26.COV2.S at low or high dose, single or two shots; about 5 received placebo; per-sample allocation not given. Day 63 after the first vaccine or placebo injection was the time point for sampling. Sequenced here: peripheral blood, sampled in a trial of Ad26.COV2.S vaccine versus placebo. Receptors were obtained from a person aged 18 to 59 who received the Ad26.COV2.S COVID-19 vaccine or a placebo.

This clone was observed a handful of times. The chain joins TRBV28 to TRBJ1-1; D uncertain. Between the trimmed V and J ends, which lost 4 bases and 2 bases, there was a span of 14 bases. CDR3 length: 15 amino acids. Germline V lookup: CDR1 MDHEN, CDR2 SYDVKM. The CDR3 DNA sequence: TGTGCCAGCAGTTACTACCCCCACCGAAACACTGAAGCTTTCTTT. It codes for CASSYYPHRNTEAFF.

The chain couples TRBV18 to TRBJ2-5; maybe TRBD1 (6 bases). The V gene lost 5 bases and the J gene lost 5 bases, with 18 bases spanning the gap. Germline CDR1 and CDR2: KGHSH and LQKENI. This CDR3 contains 15 residues. The CDR3 is CASSDIADSGETQYF. CDR3 bases: TGTGCCAGCTCAGACATCGCGGACAGCGGCGAGACCCAGTACTTC. Complete variable domain (other parts from reference TRBV18 and TRBJ2-5): NAGVMQNPRHLVRRRGQEARLRCSPMKGHSHVYWYRQLPEEGLKFMVYLQKENIIDESGMPKERFSAEFPKEGPSILRIQQVVRGDSAAYFCASSDIADSGETQYFGPGTRLLVL.

The count of this clone is one. The chain couples TRBV27 to TRBJ1-1; 7 nucleotides agree with TRBD1. After removal of 2 bases from V and 14 bases from J, the junction contained 8 bases not matched to a gene. The CDR3 spans 12 residues. Germline CDR1 MNHEY, CDR2 SMNVEV (reference sequence). CDR3 sequence reads: CASSLGAGGVFF. The DNA for the CDR3 is TGTGCCAGCAGTTTAGGGGCAGGGGGGGTATTCTTT.

The chain joins TRBV6-2 or TRBV6-3 to TRBJ1-4; the match to TRBD1 covers 7 bases. The CDR3 sequence is 13 residues long. The V segment lost 4 bases and the J segment 7 bases; nucleotides outside the gene matches: 3. The germline CDR1 and CDR2 sequences are MNHEY and SVGEGT. The CDR3 DNA follows: TGTGCCAGCAGTTTTGGACAGGCTGAAAAACTGTTTTTT. Translated: CASSFGQAEKLFF.

The chain has TRBV15 and TRBJ2-7, with D maybe TRBD2 (5 bases). CDR1 and CDR2 from the germline V gene are LNHNV and YYDKDF (reference sequence). CDR3 length equals 16 residues. V lost 1 base to trimming and J lost 3 bases, with 16 bases between them. The CDR3 spells CATSRGGLRSLYEQYF. Here the CDR3 DNA reads TGTGCCACCAGCAGAGGAGGGCTGCGGTCCCTCTACGAGCAGTACTTC.

The chain has TRBV6-5 and TRBJ2-2; TRBD1 agrees at 9 bases. The germline V gene has CDR1 MNHEY and CDR2 SVGAGI. V was pared by 6 bases and J by 0 bases, with 2 bases of the junction left unmatched. CDR3 size: 15 residues. CDR3 sequence: CASRRDRANTGELFF. DNA for the CDR3: TGTGCCAGCAGAAGGGACAGGGCGAACACCGGGGAGCTGTTTTTT.

The chain has TRBV24-1 and TRBJ2-3, with D perhaps matching TRBD2 (6 bases). The CDR3 is 16 residues long. V was pared by 6 bases and J by 0 bases, with 15 bases between. CDR1 KGHDR and CDR2 SFDVKD come from the germline V gene. The CDR3 coding sequence is TGTGCCACCAGTTTGAGAGAGCGGGCGAGCACAGATACGCAGTATTTT. It specifies CATSLRERASTDTQYF.

The genes are TRBV9 and TRBJ2-7; D is undetermined. This CDR3 has 17 amino acids. Germline values: CDR1 SGDLS, CDR2 YYNGEE. The ends were cut back, 4 bases at V and 0 bases at J, with 20 bases in the middle. DNA for the CDR3: TGTGCCAGCAGCCCCCACCCCCCAGGCGCGACCTCCTACGAGCAGTACTTC. This codes for CASSPHPPGATSYEQYF.

J is TRBJ2-3 and V is TRBV7-3; 9 nucleotides line up with TRBD1. Germline V lookup: CDR1 SGHTA, CDR2 FQGTGA. The length of the CDR3 is 15 residues. V dropped 5 bases and J dropped 5; count of bases not matched to a gene: 8. CDR3 in amino acids: CASSGQGQIGDTQYF. For the CDR3, the DNA is TGTGCCAGCAGCGGACAGGGGCAAATTGGAGATACGCAGTATTTT.

J is TRBJ1-4 and V is TRBV29-1; D possibly corresponds to TRBD1 (5 bases). CDR1 is SQVTM and CDR2 is ANQGSEA in the germline V gene. The CDR3 length is 10 residues. The CDR3 spells CAGENEKLFF. In nucleotides, the CDR3 is TGCGCGGGGGAAAATGAAAAACTGTTTTTT. Using reference TRBV29-1 and TRBJ1-4 for the parts outside the CDR3, the full variable domain is SAVISQKPSRDICQRGTSLTIQCQVDSQVTMMFWYRQQPGQSLTLIATANQGSEATYESGFVIDKFPISRPNLTFSTLTVSNMSPEDSSIYLCAGENEKLFFGSGTQLSVL.

J is TRBJ1-2 and V is TRBV23-1; D might be TRBD1 (6 bases). TRBV23-1 has ORF status, its function being uncertain. The CDR3 contains 15 residues. Trimming took 0 bases from V and 2 from J, leaving 10 bases between them. CDR3 sequence (DNA): TGCGCCAGCAGTCAATCGGGGCAGGGGAACTATGGCTACACCTTC. This encodes CASSQSGQGNYGYTF.

The gene calls are TRBV27 and TRBJ1-5, with 10 bases matching TRBD1. J gave up 6 bases and V 6 bases, and 8 bases lay outside the gene matches. Germline V lookup: CDR1 MNHEY, CDR2 SMNVEV (reference sequence). The CDR3 contains 15 residues. This CDR3 is CASSPRQGASQPQHF. CDR3 nucleotides: TGTGCCAGCAGCCCTAGACAGGGGGCTAGTCAGCCCCAGCATTTT.

The rearrangement links TRBV5-5 to TRBJ2-3; 10 bases fit TRBD2. Per the germline V gene, CDR1 is SGHKS and CDR2 is YYEKEE (reference sequence). This CDR3 is 14 amino acids long. After removal of 7 bases from V and 9 bases from J, the junction contained 11 bases not matched to a gene. CDR3 amino acids: CASLFTSGDSTQYF. The CDR3, as DNA: TGTGCCAGCCTTTTTACTAGCGGGGATTCGACGCAGTATTTT.

This sequence joins TRBV10-3 and TRBJ2-7; TRBD2 aligns across 8 bases. This CDR3 contains 14 residues. CDR1 and CDR2 (germline): ENHRY, SYGVKD. V lost 7 bases to trimming and J lost 5 bases; unmatched junction nucleotides: 10. CDR3 DNA: TGTGCCATCACAGCGGGGGATGTTAGCGACGAGCAGTACTTC. The encoded protein is CAITAGDVSDEQYF.

The V gene is TRBV6-5, the J gene TRBJ1-2, with D uncertain. Looked up from germline, CDR1 is MNHEY and CDR2 is SVGAGI. CDR3 length: 16 amino acids. Trimming cost V 2 bases and J 5 bases, with 18 bases left between them. The CDR3 region is CASSYQRRVTAYGYTF. DNA for the CDR3: TGTGCCAGCAGTTACCAGAGAAGGGTCACAGCTTATGGCTACACCTTC.

The CDR3 DNA reads as TGTGCCAGCAGCGTAGACGCCGGGGCACGAGGGCAGGCTGGAAACACCATATATTTT. Encoded protein: CASSVDAGARGQAGNTIYF. The J gene is TRBJ1-3, the V gene TRBV9; tentative D call: TRBD1 (5 bases). Trimming shortened V by 0 bases and J by 2 bases, and 21 bases separated the two germline ends. This CDR3 is 19 amino acids long. The germline V gene has CDR1 SGDLS and CDR2 YYNGEE.

This clone turned up a few times. Other DNA sequences in the same sample also yield this CDR3. V usage is TRBV18 and J usage is TRBJ2-7; D gene ambiguous. The length of the CDR3 is 13 residues. CDR1 is KGHSH, CDR2 LQKENI, per germline. Deletions cut 2 bases from V and 3 bases from J, with 8 bases between. DNA for the CDR3: TGTGCCAGCTCACCAGGGTCGGGCTACGAGCAGTACTTC. Protein: CASSPGSGYEQYF.

The rearrangement links TRBV29-1 to TRBJ1-2, with D maybe TRBD1 (6 bases). The germline V gene has CDR1 SQVTM and CDR2 ANQGSEA. The CDR3 length is 16 residues. V was trimmed by 0 bases and J by 7 bases, leaving 21 bases between them. CDR3 DNA: TGCAGCGTTGAAGATCGGGGGGGGCGGAGGACGCGTGGCTACACCTTC. Amino acids: CSVEDRGGRRTRGYTF.

The chain combines TRBV5-4 with TRBJ2-1; 14 bases match TRBD2. V trimming: 4 bases; J trimming: 6 bases; junction bases outside the gene matches: 6. The germline V gene encodes CDR1 SGHNT and CDR2 YYREEE (reference sequence). The CDR3 runs to 16 residues. The DNA of the CDR3 is TGTGCCAGCAGCCCGACGGGACTAGCGGGGGCCAATGAGCAGTTCTTC. Protein sequence: CASSPTGLAGANEQFF.

The rearrangement uses TRBV19 and TRBJ2-5, with 10 bases that match TRBD2. The CDR3 runs to 15 residues. Per germline, CDR1 LNHDA and CDR2 SQIVND (reference sequence). Trimming removed 3 bases from V and 5 bases from J; junction bases left unmatched: 6. This chain's CDR3 is CASSIGTSAGETQYF. The CDR3 nucleotides are TGTGCCAGTAGTATCGGGACTAGCGCGGGGGAGACCCAGTACTTC. The full variable domain, rest sourced from reference TRBV19 and TRBJ2-5, is DGGITQSPKYLFRKEGQNVTLSCEQNLNHDAMYWYRQDPGQGLRLIYYSQIVNDFQKGDIAEGYSVSREKKESFPLTVTSAQKNPTAFYLCASSIGTSAGETQYFGPGTRLLVL.

The CDR3 DNA reads TGTGCCAGCAGTTACTCGGCGAGTAGAGATACGCAGTATTTT. The encoded protein is CASSYSASRDTQYF. This sequence joins TRBV6-2 or TRBV6-3 and TRBJ2-3; no definite D call. CDR1 is MNHEY, CDR2 SVGEGT, per germline. This CDR3 region has 14 residues. V was clipped by 0 bases and J by 5 bases, with 9 bases between them.

The table lists this clone with a count of one. The V and J genes are TRBV20-1 and TRBJ2-5; TRBD2 matches at 14 bases. Germline CDR1 and CDR2: DFQATT and SNEGSKA (reference sequence). The V gene end was trimmed by 3 bases and the J gene end by 5 bases; junction bases not matched to a gene: 5. The CDR3 length is 15 residues. Written as DNA, the CDR3 is TGCAGTGCTAGTGGGACTAGCGGGGGTGGGGAGACCCAGTACTTC. It codes for CSASGTSGGGETQYF.

In regard to this clone: Other nucleotide sequences from this sample produce the same CDR3. The chain couples TRBV3-1 (or the pseudogene TRBV3-2) to TRBJ1-5, with D hard to call. Germline loops: CDR1 LGHDT, CDR2 YNNKEL (reference sequence). The ends were cut back, 3 bases at V and 7 bases at J, with 16 bases in the middle. The CDR3 runs to 15 residues. The CDR3 loop reads CASSQDHPRGQPQHF. The CDR3 DNA reads TGTGCCAGCAGCCAGGATCACCCCCGGGGACAGCCCCAGCATTTT.

The V gene is TRBV9, the J gene TRBJ2-6; D perhaps matches TRBD2 (5 bases). Between the trimmed V and J ends, which lost 2 bases and 5 bases, there was a span of 14 bases. Germline loops: CDR1 SGDLS, CDR2 YYNGEE. The CDR3 is made up of 16 amino acids. CDR3 region: CASSVGLGSRANVLTF. The CDR3 bases are TGTGCCAGCAGCGTTGGACTGGGTTCAAGGGCCAACGTCCTGACTTTC.